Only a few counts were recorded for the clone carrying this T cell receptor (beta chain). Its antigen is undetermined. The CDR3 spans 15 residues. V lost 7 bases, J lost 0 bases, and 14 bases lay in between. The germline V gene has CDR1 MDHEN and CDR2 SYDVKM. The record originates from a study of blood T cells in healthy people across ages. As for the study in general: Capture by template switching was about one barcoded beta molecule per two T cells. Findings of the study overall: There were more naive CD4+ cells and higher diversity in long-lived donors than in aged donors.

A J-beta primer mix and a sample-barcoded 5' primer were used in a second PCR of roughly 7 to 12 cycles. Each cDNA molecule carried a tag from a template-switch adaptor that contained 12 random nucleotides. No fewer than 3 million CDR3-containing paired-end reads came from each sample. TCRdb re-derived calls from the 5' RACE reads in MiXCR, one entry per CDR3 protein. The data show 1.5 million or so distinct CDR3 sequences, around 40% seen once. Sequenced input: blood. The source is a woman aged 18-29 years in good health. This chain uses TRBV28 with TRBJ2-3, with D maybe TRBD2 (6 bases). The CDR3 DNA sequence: TGTGCCAGCAAAGCCCTAGCGTCTAGCACAGATACGCAGTATTTT. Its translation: CASKALASSTDTQYF.